The 16 T cell receptor beta chains reported below all come from one sample, sequenced in a study of OX40 agonist ivuxolimab in advanced cancers. Assay: immunoSEQ multiplex PCR; the TCRdb copy retains only in-frame clones and omits some. The data contain about 96,000 clones, approximately 84% of them singletons. This specimen consisted of CD4+ or CD8+ T cells sorted from blood, obtained in a trial of the OX40 agonist ivuxolimab. The receptors shown here come from an adult with an advanced solid tumor such as melanoma, head and neck, liver or kidney cancer.

The chain couples TRBV29-1 to TRBJ2-7; tentative D call: TRBD1 (5 bases). This CDR3 has 13 amino acids. The germline V and J ends were trimmed by 3 bases and 3 bases, with 12 bases remaining between them. The germline V gene encodes CDR1 SQVTM and CDR2 ANQGSEA. DNA of the CDR3: TGCAGCGTTGAGCGTCGGCAGGGCTACGAGCAGTACTTC. As protein: CSVERRQGYEQYF.

This clone was counted once. The rearrangement uses TRBV2 and TRBJ2-1, with a possible D match to TRBD2 (6 bases). The germline V and J ends were trimmed by 8 bases and 6 bases, with 14 bases remaining between them. This CDR3 has 13 amino acids. In germline, CDR1 is SNHLY, CDR2 FYNNEI. CDR3 in DNA: TGTGCCAGCGCCGGAGGGAACGCCAATGAGCAGTTCTTC. Protein product: CASAGGNANEQFF. The whole variable domain, remainder taken from reference TRBV2 and TRBJ2-1, is EPEVTQTPSHQVTQMGQEVILRCVPISNHLYFYWYRQILGQKVEFLVSFYNNEISEKSEIFDDQFSVERPDGSNFTLKIRSTKLEDSAMYFCASAGGNANEQFFGPGTRLTVL.

The V call is TRBV19, the J call TRBJ2-1, with D hard to call. Germline V gene data show CDR1 as LNHDA and CDR2 as SQIVND (reference sequence). Trimming pared 5 bases from V and 3 bases from J, leaving 14 bases between. The CDR3 spans 15 residues. The CDR3 sequence is CASSPDRTNYNEQFF. The DNA for the CDR3 is TGTGCCAGTAGTCCCGACCGAACCAACTACAATGAGCAGTTCTTC.

The rearrangement links TRBV7-6 to TRBJ2-7; 7 bases agree with TRBD2. Germline loops: CDR1 SGHVS, CDR2 FNYEAQ. The CDR3 has 16 amino acids. The V segment lost 0 bases and the J segment 4 bases; nucleotides outside the gene matches: 9. CDR3 loop: CASSLAGTGGTYEQYF. The CDR3 bases are TGTGCCAGCAGCTTAGCGGGGACCGGGGGGACTTACGAGCAGTACTTC.

The rearrangement uses TRBV9 and TRBJ2-1, with TRBD2 matching 7 bases. CDR3 length: 17 amino acids. Trimming at V came to 1 base and at J to 2 bases, leaving 9 bases not matched to a gene. CDR1 SGDLS and CDR2 YYNGEE come from the germline V gene. CDR3 sequence: CASSVSREAGAYNEQFF. The CDR3 coding sequence is TGTGCCAGCAGCGTAAGCAGGGAGGCGGGGGCCTACAATGAGCAGTTCTTC.

The chain employs TRBV6-5 and TRBJ1-2; the D is unclear. Trimming took 9 bases from V and 4 from J, leaving 15 bases between them. Germline V CDR1 and CDR2: MNHEY, SVGAGI. This CDR3 region has 13 residues. The CDR3 DNA is TGTGCCAGTAGAGGAGGGTGGGGCTATGGCTACACCTTC. Translation: CASRGGWGYGYTF.

This clone was observed a handful of times. V is TRBV9 and J is TRBJ2-5; TRBD2 agrees at 14 bases. The junction had 13 bases not matched to a gene; V was cut back by 4 bases and J by 5 bases. This CDR3 spans 18 amino acids. Looked up from germline, CDR1 is SGDLS and CDR2 is YYNGEE. CDR3 nucleotides: TGTGCCAGCAGCAAACTCCCGGGACTAGCGGGAGTTGGCGAGACCCAGTACTTC. It encodes CASSKLPGLAGVGETQYF.

The rearrangement links TRBV7-9 to TRBJ1-6; D remains unclear. V lost 5 bases and J 10 bases, leaving 21 bases between the germline ends. There are 16 residues in the CDR3. Germline V gene lookup returns CDR1 SEHNR and CDR2 FQNEAQ (reference sequence). For the CDR3, the DNA is TGTGCCAGCAGCCCCCTCCGGGCTAAGGACCCCTCACCCCTCCACTTT. As protein: CASSPLRAKDPSPLHF.

This chain links TRBV10-3 with TRBJ2-1; 12 bases agree with TRBD1. The CDR3 has 16 amino acids. Germline-derived CDR1 and CDR2 are ENHRY and SYGVKD. V trimming: 0 bases; J trimming: 10 bases; junction bases outside the gene matches: 7. For the CDR3, the DNA is TGTGCCATCAGTGAGTCGGGACAGGGGGCCCTGGGGGAGCAGTTCTTC. It specifies CAISESGQGALGEQFF.

The gene calls are TRBV5-1 and TRBJ2-7; D tentatively reads TRBD1 or TRBD2 (5 bases each). The V and J ends lost 1 base and 3 bases respectively, with 17 bases between them. CDR1 and CDR2 from the germline V gene are SGHRS and YFSETQ. This CDR3 spans 16 amino acids. The CDR3 protein is CASSLFPGRRDYEQYF. In nucleotides, the CDR3 is TGCGCCAGCAGCTTGTTCCCGGGACGAAGGGACTACGAGCAGTACTTC.

The J gene is TRBJ2-1, the V gene TRBV19; TRBD2 aligns across 12 bases. This CDR3 is 18 amino acids long. CDR1 and CDR2 from the germline V gene are LNHDA and SQIVND (reference sequence). V shed 1 base, J shed 0 bases, and the junction held 4 bases outside the gene matches. In nucleotides, the CDR3 is TGTGCCAGTAGTATAGTGACGACTAGCGGGAGCTCCTACAATGAGCAGTTCTTC. Its protein is CASSIVTTSGSSYNEQFF.

This sequence joins TRBV5-4 and TRBJ2-7, with D hard to call. The germline V gene encodes CDR1 SGHNT and CDR2 YYREEE (reference sequence). CDR3 length: 12 residues. Trimming removed 0 bases from V and 4 bases from J, with 5 bases in between. The CDR3 DNA sequence: TGTGCCAGCAGCTTGGATGGTTACGAGCAGTACTTC. The encoded protein is CASSLDGYEQYF.

This CDR3 reads CASSPRGVQYSPLHF. CDR3 coding DNA: TGTGCCAGCAGCCCGCGGGGGGTGCAGTATTCACCCCTCCACTTT. J is TRBJ1-6 and V is TRBV5-6; tentatively, D is TRBD1 (5 bases). Trimming pared 4 bases from V and 8 bases from J, leaving 16 bases between. Looked up from germline, CDR1 is SGHDT and CDR2 is YYEEEE. The CDR3 is made up of 15 amino acids.

This rearrangement joins TRBV11-2 to TRBJ2-7; D is undetermined. The CDR3 extends over 14 amino acids. Germline loops: CDR1 SGHAT, CDR2 FQNNGV. V lost 2 bases to trimming and J lost 0 bases, with 8 bases between them. CDR3: CASSLSASSYEQYF. The CDR3 DNA follows: TGTGCCAGCAGCTTAAGTGCGAGCTCCTACGAGCAGTACTTC.

The rearrangement joins TRBV10-3 to TRBJ1-6; 7 bases map to TRBD1. The germline V gene encodes CDR1 ENHRY and CDR2 SYGVKD. The CDR3 consists of 14 residues. V lost 4 bases to trimming and J lost 7 bases; unmatched junction nucleotides: 4. As DNA, the CDR3 is TGTGCCATCAGTGTTGGGACAGAGAATTCACCCCTCCACTTT. Protein product: CAISVGTENSPLHF.

V is TRBV10-3 and J is TRBJ2-1, with D possibly matching TRBD2 (7 bases). The V end was cut by 8 bases, the J end by 10 bases, with 21 bases between. There are 14 residues in the CDR3. Germline V lookup: CDR1 ENHRY, CDR2 SYGVKD. The CDR3 here is CAIAGERGATEQFF. CDR3 in DNA: TGTGCCATCGCAGGGGAACGGGGGGCAACGGAGCAGTTCTTC.